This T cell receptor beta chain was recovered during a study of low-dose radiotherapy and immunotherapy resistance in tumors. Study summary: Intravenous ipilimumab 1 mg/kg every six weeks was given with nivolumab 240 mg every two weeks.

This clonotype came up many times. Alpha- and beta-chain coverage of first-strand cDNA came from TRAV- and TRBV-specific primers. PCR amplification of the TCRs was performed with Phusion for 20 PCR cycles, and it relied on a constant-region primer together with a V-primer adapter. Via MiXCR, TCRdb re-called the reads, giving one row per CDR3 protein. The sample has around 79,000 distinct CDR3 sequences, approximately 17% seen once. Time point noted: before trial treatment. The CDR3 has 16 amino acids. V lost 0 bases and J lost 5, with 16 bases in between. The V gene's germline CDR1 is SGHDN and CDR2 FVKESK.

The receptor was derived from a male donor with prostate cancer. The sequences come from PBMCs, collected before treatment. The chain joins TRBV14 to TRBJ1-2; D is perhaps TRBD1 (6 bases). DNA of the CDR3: TGTGCCAGCAGCCAAGAAAGGGGGTTCCGTGGTTATGGCTACACCTTC. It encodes CASSQERGFRGYGYTF.